The 21 T cell receptor beta chains below were found in one sample sequenced in a study of patients and donors after allogeneic stem cell transplantation. A single record per CDR3 protein comes from TCRdb applying MiXCR to the RT-PCR reads. The table lists about 40,000 distinct CDR3 sequences, roughly 30% of them singletons, with 72% in the top ten. Material for sequencing was blood, either unsorted or a sorted T cell fraction (not recorded which). All receptors derive from a human donor who was either an allogeneic HSCT recipient or a stem cell or donor lymphocyte infusion donor (not recorded which). It is not recorded whose cells these are; they may come from a transplant donor.

There are a few counts of this clonotype. This chain joins TRBV7-8 and TRBJ1-2; no clear D gene. Germline V gene data show CDR1 as SGHVS and CDR2 as FQNEAQ. V was pared by 2 bases and J by 7 bases, with 8 bases between. The CDR3 extends over 12 amino acids. The CDR3 DNA follows: TGTGCCAGCAGCTTACTGACCTTTGGCTACACCTTC. The encoded protein is CASSLLTFGYTF.

There are a few counts of this clonotype. This chain joins TRBV18 and TRBJ1-5, with 7 nucleotides matching TRBD1. This CDR3 region has 15 residues. The ends lost 4 bases at V and 0 bases at J; junction bases unmatched: 3. Germline values: CDR1 KGHSH, CDR2 LQKENI. This chain's CDR3 is CASSQDRPSNQPQHF. DNA for the CDR3: TGTGCCAGCTCACAGGACAGGCCTAGCAATCAGCCCCAGCATTTT.

In this sample, this clonotype turned up many times. V is TRBV7-3 and J is TRBJ1-6; D is possibly TRBD1 (6 bases). The CDR3 is made up of 14 amino acids. With 6 bases removed from V and 4 bases from J, the gap between germline ends came to 10 bases. Germline CDR1 is SGHTA and CDR2 is FQGTGA. The CDR3 reads CASSRTAYNSPLHF. Here the CDR3 DNA reads TGTGCCAGCAGTAGGACAGCTTATAATTCACCCCTCCACTTT.

V and J are TRBV4-1 and TRBJ2-7; 11 nucleotides agree with TRBD2. CDR1 MGHRA and CDR2 YSYEKL come from the germline V gene. This CDR3 contains 17 residues. Unmatched junction bases numbered 10, after V lost 2 bases and J lost 4 bases. Here the CDR3 reads CASSQFIRLAGRYEQYF. In nucleotides, the CDR3 is TGCGCCAGCAGCCAATTCATCCGACTAGCGGGACGATACGAGCAGTACTTC.

The CDR3 DNA sequence: TGTGCCAGCAGTTTCTCTCATCGCGCCCGGGACGAACACTACGAGCAGTACTTC. Its translation is CASSFSHRARDEHYEQYF. The V gene is TRBV27, the J gene TRBJ2-7; D assignment may be TRBD1 or TRBD2 (5 bases each). Trimming shortened V by 3 bases and J by 3 bases, and 24 bases separated the two germline ends. The length of the CDR3 is 18 residues. Per the germline V gene, CDR1 is MNHEY and CDR2 is SMNVEV (reference sequence).

At least ten counts were recorded for this clonotype. J is TRBJ2-2 and V is TRBV10-3; D is undetermined. V was clipped by 7 bases and J by 2 bases, with 2 bases between them. The V gene's germline CDR1 is ENHRY and CDR2 SYGVKD. This CDR3 has 11 residues. The chain's CDR3 is CAITNTGELFF. As DNA, the CDR3 is TGTGCCATCACAAACACCGGGGAGCTGTTTTTT.

V and J are TRBV6-6 and TRBJ2-7; 8 bases line up with TRBD2. The CDR3 is 14 amino acids. Germline CDR1 and CDR2: MNHNY and SVGAGI (reference sequence). With V trimmed by 2 bases and J by 2 bases, 2 bases remained unmatched. CDR3 amino acids: CASSYTREAYEQYF. CDR3 sequence (DNA): TGTGCCAGCAGTTACACGCGGGAGGCCTACGAGCAGTACTTC.

The table lists this clonotype with many counts. This rearrangement joins TRBV28 to TRBJ1-5; perhaps TRBD1 as D (6 bases). There are 14 residues in the CDR3. Trimming stripped 3 bases from V and 3 bases from J, with 9 bases between. Germline V gene sequence: CDR1 MDHEN, CDR2 SYDVKM. The DNA for the CDR3 is TGTGCCAGCAGTTTTGGACAGCTCAATCAGCCCCAGCATTTT. Its translation is CASSFGQLNQPQHF.

The rearrangement uses TRBV7-8 and TRBJ2-3; 7 nucleotides align to TRBD2. Unmatched junction bases numbered 16, after V lost 6 bases and J lost 4 bases. The CDR3 extends over 17 amino acids. CDR1 SGHVS and CDR2 FQNEAQ come from the germline V gene. The CDR3 nucleotides read TGTGCCAGCAGTACGATCCGACTAGCTCGAACCTCAGATACGCAGTATTTT. Encoded protein: CASSTIRLARTSDTQYF.

This clonotype came up many times. The chain has TRBV30 and TRBJ1-2; D remains unclear. Trimming took off 2 bases at V and 4 bases at J, with 8 bases between the two ends. The CDR3 sequence is 12 residues long. Germline loops: CDR1 GTSNPN, CDR2 SVGIG (reference sequence). CDR3 region: CAWSIGGYGYTF. Written as DNA, the CDR3 is TGTGCCTGGAGTATCGGCGGCTATGGCTACACCTTC.

The V and J genes are TRBV12-3 or TRBV12-4 and TRBJ2-7; 7 nucleotides line up with TRBD2. The CDR3 sequence is 15 residues long. The ends lost 5 bases at V and 2 bases at J; junction bases unmatched: 9. The DNA of the CDR3 is TGTGCCAGCAGTCTCTCTAGCGGAGCACCCTACGAGCAGTACTTC. As protein: CASSLSSGAPYEQYF.

The chain links TRBV12-3 or TRBV12-4 to TRBJ1-2; D perhaps matches TRBD1 (5 bases). V was trimmed by 1 base and J by 5 bases, leaving 8 bases between them. This CDR3 is 13 amino acids long. CDR3 amino acids: CASSLGSGYGYTF. The CDR3 nucleotides are TGTGCCAGCAGTTTAGGATCAGGGTATGGCTACACCTTC.

This clonotype was observed at least ten times. The gene calls are TRBV29-1 and TRBJ1-1, with D uncertain. Looked up from germline, CDR1 is SQVTM and CDR2 is ANQGSEA. The CDR3 consists of 14 residues. Trimming stripped 7 bases from V and 1 base from J, with 16 bases between. The CDR3 coding sequence is TGCAGCGGGACGGAATGGCTAAGGAACACTGAAGCTTTCTTT. Protein: CSGTEWLRNTEAFF.

The V call is TRBV7-2, the J call TRBJ1-1; unclear D gene. CDR3 length: 15 amino acids. The germline CDR1 and CDR2 sequences are SGHTA and FQGNSA. Between the trimmed V and J ends, which lost 0 bases and 2 bases, there was a span of 10 bases. In nucleotides, the CDR3 is TGTGCCAGCAGCTTAGCTGGAGTCCCTAACACTGAAGCTTTCTTT. Amino acid sequence: CASSLAGVPNTEAFF.

The rearrangement uses TRBV20-1 and TRBJ2-3; 12 bases agree with TRBD1. The V segment lost 3 bases and the J segment 4 bases; nucleotides outside the gene matches: 8. Germline V gene sequence: CDR1 DFQATT, CDR2 SNEGSKA (reference sequence). This CDR3 spans 16 amino acids. The CDR3 nucleotides read TGCAGTGCTAGTTTTGGGACAGGGGGCGTCCCAGATACGCAGTATTTT. Protein: CSASFGTGGVPDTQYF.

V is TRBV28 and J is TRBJ1-1; D remains ambiguous. CDR3 size: 16 residues. V lost 4 bases to trimming and J lost 7 bases, with 22 bases between them. The germline gives CDR1 MDHEN, CDR2 SYDVKM. CDR3 residues: CASSSPLSVLRSEAFF. CDR3 DNA sequence: TGTGCCAGCAGTTCCCCCCTAAGTGTCTTAAGGAGTGAAGCTTTCTTT.

The table lists this clonotype with a few counts. The gene calls are TRBV28 and TRBJ1-1; D is uncertain. The CDR3 length is 15 residues. Germline V gene data show CDR1 as MDHEN and CDR2 as SYDVKM. V lost 8 bases to trimming and J lost 0 bases, with 16 bases between them. In nucleotides, the CDR3 is TGTGCCAGCGGCCTTCTCGACGGCTTGAACACTGAAGCTTTCTTT. It codes for CASGLLDGLNTEAFF.

This clonotype came up a few times. J is TRBJ2-7 and V is TRBV24-1; 7 nucleotides agree with TRBD2. The CDR3 totals 14 residues. Germline V gene lookup returns CDR1 KGHDR and CDR2 SFDVKD. V was pared by 9 bases and J by 4 bases, with 11 bases of the junction left unmatched. This CDR3 reads CATAGREKGYEQYF. As DNA, the CDR3 is TGTGCCACCGCGGGGCGGGAGAAGGGTTACGAGCAGTACTTC.

This clonotype was observed at least ten times. This sequence joins TRBV7-2 and TRBJ1-5, with D unresolved. Looked up from germline, CDR1 is SGHTA and CDR2 is FQGNSA. This CDR3 has 14 amino acids. The germline V and J ends were trimmed by 3 bases and 4 bases, with 10 bases remaining between them. CDR3: CASSFGRVNQPQHF. The CDR3 DNA follows: TGTGCCAGCAGCTTCGGACGGGTGAATCAGCCCCAGCATTTT. Full variable domain (missing parts from reference TRBV7-2 and TRBJ1-5): GAGVSQSPSNKVTEKGKDVELRCDPISGHTALYWYRQSLGQGLEFLIYFQGNSAPDKSGLPSDRFSAERTGGSVSTLTIQRTQQEDSAVYLCASSFGRVNQPQHFGDGTRLSIL.

The rearrangement joins TRBV27 to TRBJ2-1; D unresolved. The CDR3 totals 13 residues. Germline-derived CDR1 and CDR2 are MNHEY and SMNVEV (reference sequence). The germline V and J ends were trimmed by 3 bases and 9 bases, with 12 bases remaining between them. The CDR3 protein is CASSFPTRSEQFF. The CDR3 DNA follows: TGTGCCAGCAGTTTTCCAACTCGAAGTGAGCAGTTCTTC.

The chain uses TRBV28 and TRBJ2-5; TRBD2 aligns across 7 bases. Trimming at V came to 5 bases and at J to 5 bases, leaving 8 bases not matched to a gene. The CDR3 extends over 14 amino acids. Germline V gene lookup returns CDR1 MDHEN and CDR2 SYDVKM. The CDR3 DNA follows: TGTGCCAGCAGTCCTAATACAGCGGGGGAGACCCAGTACTTC. Translating it yields CASSPNTAGETQYF.